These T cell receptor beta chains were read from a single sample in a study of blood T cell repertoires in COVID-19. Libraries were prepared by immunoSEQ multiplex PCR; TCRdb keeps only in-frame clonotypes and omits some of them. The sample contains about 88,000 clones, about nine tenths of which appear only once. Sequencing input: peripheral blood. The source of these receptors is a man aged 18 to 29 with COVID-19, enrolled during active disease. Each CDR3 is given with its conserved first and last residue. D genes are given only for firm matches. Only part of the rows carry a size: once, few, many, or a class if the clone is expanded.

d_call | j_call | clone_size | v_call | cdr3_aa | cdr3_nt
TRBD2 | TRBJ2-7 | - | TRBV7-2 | CASSWGGLAGASYEQYF | TGTGCCAGCAGCTGGGGGGGACTAGCGGGAGCCTCCTACGAGCAGTACTTC
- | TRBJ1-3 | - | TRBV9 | CASSVGGGNTIYF | TGTGCCAGCAGCGTAGGCGGGGGAAACACCATATATTTT
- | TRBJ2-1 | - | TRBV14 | CASAFSRESWFF | TGTGCCAGCGCCTTCTCCCGGGAGAGTTGGTTCTTC
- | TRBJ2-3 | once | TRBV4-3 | CASSQLYGFSTDTQYF | TGCGCCAGCAGCCAACTTTACGGTTTTAGCACAGATACGCAGTATTTT
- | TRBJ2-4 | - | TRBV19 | CASSGQALAKNIQYF | TGTGCCAGTAGTGGTCAGGCTCTAGCCAAAAACATTCAGTACTTC
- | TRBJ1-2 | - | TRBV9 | CASVRGSYGYTF | TGTGCCAGCGTCAGGGGTAGCTATGGCTACACCTTC
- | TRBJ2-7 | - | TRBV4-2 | CASSPIRGEQYF | TGTGCCAGCAGCCCGATACGGGGCGAGCAGTACTTC
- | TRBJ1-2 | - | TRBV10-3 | CAISDRPSGGYTF | TGTGCCATCAGTGACCGGCCTTCCGGGGGCTACACCTTC
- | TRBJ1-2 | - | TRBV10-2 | CASSPDYGYTF | TGCGCCAGCTCACCGGACTATGGCTACACCTTC
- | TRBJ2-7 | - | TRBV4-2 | CASSYMTGGSSYEQYF | TGTGCCAGCAGCTATATGACTGGGGGGAGCTCCTACGAGCAGTACTTC
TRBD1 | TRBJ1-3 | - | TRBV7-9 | CASSPGGAGNTIYF | TGTGCCAGCAGCCCAGGGGGCGCGGGAAACACCATATATTTT
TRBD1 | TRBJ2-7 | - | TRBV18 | CASSPSGTGVIVQYF | TGTGCCAGCTCACCATCGGGGACAGGGGTGATTGTGCAGTACTTC
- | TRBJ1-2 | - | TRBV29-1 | CSAWDMHGYTF | TGCAGCGCCTGGGACATGCATGGCTACACCTTC
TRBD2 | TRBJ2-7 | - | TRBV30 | CAWSIQAGGGFEQYF | TGTGCCTGGAGTATCCAAGCGGGAGGAGGGTTCGAGCAGTACTTC
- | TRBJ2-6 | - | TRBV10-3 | CAISEAGLLNVLTF | TGTGCCATCAGTGAGGCCGGACTTCTCAACGTCCTGACTTTC
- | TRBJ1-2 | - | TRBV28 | CASSLGQVYYGYTF | TGTGCCAGCAGTTTAGGGCAGGTCTACTATGGCTACACCTTC
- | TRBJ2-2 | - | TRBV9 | CATQGRNTGELFF | TGTGCCACCCAGGGGAGAAACACCGGGGAGCTGTTTTTT
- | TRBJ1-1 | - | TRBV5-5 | CASSLVDTEAFF | TGTGCCAGCAGCTTGGTAGACACTGAAGCTTTCTTT
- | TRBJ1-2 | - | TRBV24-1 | CATSDLRQGYGYTF | TGTGCCACCAGTGATTTGAGGCAGGGCTACGGCTACACCTTC
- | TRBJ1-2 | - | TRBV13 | CASSLAGNYGYTF | TGTGCCAGCAGCTTAGCAGGGAACTATGGCTACACCTTC
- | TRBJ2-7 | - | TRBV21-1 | CASSKSKATYEQYF | TGTGCCAGCAGCAAATCGAAAGCCACCTACGAGCAGTACTTC
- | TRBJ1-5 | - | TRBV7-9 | CASSSHGSNQPQHF | TGTGCCAGCAGCTCCCACGGGAGCAATCAGCCCCAGCATTTT
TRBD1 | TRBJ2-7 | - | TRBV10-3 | CAISQDRAYEQYF | TGTGCCATCAGCCAGGACAGGGCCTACGAGCAGTACTTC
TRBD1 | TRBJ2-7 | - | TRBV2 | CASKIDRGKYEQYF | TGTGCCAGCAAAATAGACAGGGGAAAATACGAGCAGTACTTC
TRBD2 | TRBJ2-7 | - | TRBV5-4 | CASSLACGGTPYEQYF | TGTGCCAGCAGCTTGGCCTGCGGGGGGACACCCTACGAGCAGTACTTC
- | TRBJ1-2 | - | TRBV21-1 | CASSLGAGRTLKYGYTF | TGTGCCAGCAGCCTGGGGGCAGGGCGCACCTTAAAGTATGGCTACACCTTC
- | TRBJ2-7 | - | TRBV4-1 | CASSPGQGFGYEQYF | TGCGCCAGCAGCCCGGGACAAGGCTTTGGTTACGAGCAGTACTTC
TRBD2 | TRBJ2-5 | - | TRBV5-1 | CASSLGVSGGQETQYF | TGCGCCAGCAGCTTGGGTGTTAGCGGGGGGCAAGAGACCCAGTACTTC
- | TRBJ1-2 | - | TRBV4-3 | CASSQGITSNYGYTF | TGCGCCAGCAGCCAAGGTATCACAAGTAACTATGGCTACACCTTC